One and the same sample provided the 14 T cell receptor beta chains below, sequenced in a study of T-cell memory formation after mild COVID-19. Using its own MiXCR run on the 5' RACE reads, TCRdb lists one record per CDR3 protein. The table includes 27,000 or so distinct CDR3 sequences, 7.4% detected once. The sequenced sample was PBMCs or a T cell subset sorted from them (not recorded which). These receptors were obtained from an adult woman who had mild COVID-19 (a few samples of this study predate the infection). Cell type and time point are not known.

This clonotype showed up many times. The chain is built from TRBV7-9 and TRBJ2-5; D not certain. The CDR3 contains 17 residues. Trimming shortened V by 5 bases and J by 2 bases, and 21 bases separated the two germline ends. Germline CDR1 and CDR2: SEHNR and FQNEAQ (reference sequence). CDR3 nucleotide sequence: TGTGCCAGCAGCCCAATAGGTTCGTATAGGCTGCAAGAGACCCAGTACTTC. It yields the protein CASSPIGSYRLQETQYF.

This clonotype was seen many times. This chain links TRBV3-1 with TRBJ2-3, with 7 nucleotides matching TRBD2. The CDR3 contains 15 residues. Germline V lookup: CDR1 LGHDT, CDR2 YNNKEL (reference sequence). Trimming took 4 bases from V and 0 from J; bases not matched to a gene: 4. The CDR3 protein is CASSPGTTSTDTQYF. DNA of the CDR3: TGTGCCAGCAGCCCGGGGACTACTAGCACAGATACGCAGTATTTT.

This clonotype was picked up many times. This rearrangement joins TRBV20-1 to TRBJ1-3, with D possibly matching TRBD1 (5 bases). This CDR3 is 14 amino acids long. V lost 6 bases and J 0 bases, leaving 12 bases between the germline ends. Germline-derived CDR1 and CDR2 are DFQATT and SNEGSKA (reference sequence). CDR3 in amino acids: CSAGTTFSGNTIYF. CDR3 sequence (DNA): TGCAGTGCCGGGACTACCTTCTCTGGAAACACCATATATTTT.

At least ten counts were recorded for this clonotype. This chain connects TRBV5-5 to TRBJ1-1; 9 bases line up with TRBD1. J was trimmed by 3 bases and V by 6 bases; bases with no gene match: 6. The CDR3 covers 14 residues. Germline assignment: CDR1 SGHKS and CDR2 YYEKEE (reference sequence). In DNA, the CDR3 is TGTGCCAGCAACACGGGACAGGGCGACACTGAAGCTTTCTTT. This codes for CASNTGQGDTEAFF.

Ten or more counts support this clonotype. CDR3 coding DNA: TGCGCCAGCAGCTTGGCCGGGACAGGCCACTATGGCTACACCTTC. It is translated as CASSLAGTGHYGYTF. The J gene is TRBJ1-2, the V gene TRBV5-1, with 8 bases lining up with TRBD1. V dropped 0 bases and J dropped 3; count of bases not matched to a gene: 4. Looked up from germline, CDR1 is SGHRS and CDR2 is YFSETQ. This CDR3 contains 15 residues.

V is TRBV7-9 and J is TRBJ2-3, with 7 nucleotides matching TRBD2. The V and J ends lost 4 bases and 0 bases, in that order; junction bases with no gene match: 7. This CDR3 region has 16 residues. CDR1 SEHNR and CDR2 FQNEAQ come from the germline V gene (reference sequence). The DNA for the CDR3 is TGTGCCAGCAGCTCTTTGACTAGCTCGAGCACAGATACGCAGTATTTT. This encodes CASSSLTSSSTDTQYF.

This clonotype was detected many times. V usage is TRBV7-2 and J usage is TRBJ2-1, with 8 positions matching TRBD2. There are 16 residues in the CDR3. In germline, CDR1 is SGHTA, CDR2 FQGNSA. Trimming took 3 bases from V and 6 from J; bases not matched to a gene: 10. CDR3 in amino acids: CASSLGAGAVLNEQFF. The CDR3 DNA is TGTGCCAGCAGCTTGGGAGCGGGAGCCGTCCTCAATGAGCAGTTCTTC. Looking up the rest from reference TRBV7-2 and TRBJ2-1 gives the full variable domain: GAGVSQSPSNKVTEKGKDVELRCDPISGHTALYWYRQSLGQGLEFLIYFQGNSAPDKSGLPSDRFSAERTGGSVSTLTIQRTQQEDSAVYLCASSLGAGAVLNEQFFGPGTRLTVL.

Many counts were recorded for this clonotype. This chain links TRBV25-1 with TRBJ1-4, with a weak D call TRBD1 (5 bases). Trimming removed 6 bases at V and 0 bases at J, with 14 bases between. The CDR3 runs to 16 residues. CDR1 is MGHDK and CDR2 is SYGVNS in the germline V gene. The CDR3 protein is CASSGQLLTTNEKLFF. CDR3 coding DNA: TGTGCCAGCAGCGGACAACTTCTTACAACTAATGAAAAACTGTTTTTT.

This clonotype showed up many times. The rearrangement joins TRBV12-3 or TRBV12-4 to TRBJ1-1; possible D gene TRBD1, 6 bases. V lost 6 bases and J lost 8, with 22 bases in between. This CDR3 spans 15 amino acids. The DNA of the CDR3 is TGTGCCAGCAGACCCATGACAGGTTACACAGGGGAAGCTTTCTTT. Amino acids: CASRPMTGYTGEAFF.

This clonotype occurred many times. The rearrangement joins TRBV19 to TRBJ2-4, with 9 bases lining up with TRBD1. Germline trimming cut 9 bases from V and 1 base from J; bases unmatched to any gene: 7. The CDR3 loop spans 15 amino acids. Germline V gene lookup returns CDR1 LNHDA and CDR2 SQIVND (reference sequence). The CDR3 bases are TGTGCCAGCCGTCCCGGGACAGGGGCCAAAAACATTCAGTACTTC. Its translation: CASRPGTGAKNIQYF.

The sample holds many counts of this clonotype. The CDR3 is CASSFDLRQGYNEQFF. The CDR3 coding sequence is TGTGCCAGCAGCTTTGATCTACGACAGGGTTACAATGAGCAGTTCTTC. The rearrangement uses TRBV7-9 and TRBJ2-1; TRBD1 agrees at 7 bases. Germline loops: CDR1 SEHNR, CDR2 FQNEAQ (reference sequence). The CDR3 covers 16 residues. The ends lost 3 bases at V and 4 bases at J; junction bases unmatched: 9.

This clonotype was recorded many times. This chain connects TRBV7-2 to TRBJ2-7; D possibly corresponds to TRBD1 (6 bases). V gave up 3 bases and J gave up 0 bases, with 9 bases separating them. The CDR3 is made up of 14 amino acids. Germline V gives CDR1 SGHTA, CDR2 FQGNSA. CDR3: CASSFGQNSYEQYF. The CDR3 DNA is TGTGCCAGCAGCTTTGGACAGAACTCCTACGAGCAGTACTTC.

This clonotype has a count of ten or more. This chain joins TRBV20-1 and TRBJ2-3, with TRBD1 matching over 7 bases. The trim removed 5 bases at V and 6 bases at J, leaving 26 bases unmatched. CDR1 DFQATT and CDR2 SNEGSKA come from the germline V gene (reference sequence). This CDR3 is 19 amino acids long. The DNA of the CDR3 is TGCAGTGCTTCCCCTGAGGGGATAGACAGGGAAGTTGGTAGGGATACGCAGTATTTT. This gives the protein CSASPEGIDREVGRDTQYF.

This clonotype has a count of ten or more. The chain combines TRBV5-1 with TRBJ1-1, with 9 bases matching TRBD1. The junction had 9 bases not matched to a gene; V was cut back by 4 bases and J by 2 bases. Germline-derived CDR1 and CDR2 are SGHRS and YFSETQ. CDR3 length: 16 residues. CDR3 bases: TGCGCCAGCAGCCGGGACAGGGAAATGAAAAACACTGAAGCTTTCTTT. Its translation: CASSRDREMKNTEAFF. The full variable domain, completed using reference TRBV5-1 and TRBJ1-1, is KAGVTQTPRYLIKTRGQQVTLSCSPISGHRSVSWYQQTPGQGLQFLFEYFSETQRNKGNFPGRFSGRQFSNSRSEMNVSTLELGDSALYLCASSRDREMKNTEAFFGQGTRLTVV.